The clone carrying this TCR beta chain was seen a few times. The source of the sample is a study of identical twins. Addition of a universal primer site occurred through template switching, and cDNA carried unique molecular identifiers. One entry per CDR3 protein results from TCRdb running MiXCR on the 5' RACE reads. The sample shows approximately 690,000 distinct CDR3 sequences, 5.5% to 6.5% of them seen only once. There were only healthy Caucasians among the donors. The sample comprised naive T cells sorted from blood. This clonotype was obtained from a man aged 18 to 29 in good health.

The CDR3 loop reads CSAEGDYTDTQYF. CDR3 nucleotides: TGCAGTGCTGAGGGGGATTACACAGATACGCAGTATTTT. The V gene is TRBV20-1, the J gene TRBJ2-3; tentatively, D is TRBD1 (6 bases). Per germline, CDR1 DFQATT and CDR2 SNEGSKA (reference sequence). V was shortened by 5 bases and J by 2 bases, with 11 bases between the two germline ends. There are 13 residues in the CDR3.